This TCR beta chain was sequenced for a study of beta chain features in type 1 diabetes. General study results and limits: A moderate, significant TCRB CDR3 shortening appeared in type 1 diabetes across four CD4+ subsets.

The CDR3 runs 12 residues. Deletions cut 5 bases from V and 1 base from J, with 4 bases between. Germline assignment: CDR1 SEHNR and CDR2 FQNEAQ (reference sequence). Sorting with CD45RO/CCR7/CD25/CD127/CD95/CD27 yielded naive, central memory, regulatory and stem-like memory CD4+ cells. Populations isolated by sorting all had purity greater than 95%. cDNA synthesis used the whole RNA isolate, giving expressed TCRB sequences. There were millions of reads on average in the naive, central memory and regulatory T cell samples. Sequenced by immunoSEQ multiplex PCR; TCRdb stores in-frame clones only, minus some. Of 200,000 to 300,000 clones in the sample, 68% were seen once. About this clone itself: Antigen specificity is unknown.

Sequencing was done on a sample of naive CD4+ T cells from blood. The receptor was isolated from a man aged 30-40 years in good health. V gene TRBV7-9 combines with J gene TRBJ2-3; D unclear. CDR3 sequence: CASSGGTDTQYF. The CDR3 DNA reads TGTGCCAGCAGCGGCGGCACAGATACGCAGTATTTT.